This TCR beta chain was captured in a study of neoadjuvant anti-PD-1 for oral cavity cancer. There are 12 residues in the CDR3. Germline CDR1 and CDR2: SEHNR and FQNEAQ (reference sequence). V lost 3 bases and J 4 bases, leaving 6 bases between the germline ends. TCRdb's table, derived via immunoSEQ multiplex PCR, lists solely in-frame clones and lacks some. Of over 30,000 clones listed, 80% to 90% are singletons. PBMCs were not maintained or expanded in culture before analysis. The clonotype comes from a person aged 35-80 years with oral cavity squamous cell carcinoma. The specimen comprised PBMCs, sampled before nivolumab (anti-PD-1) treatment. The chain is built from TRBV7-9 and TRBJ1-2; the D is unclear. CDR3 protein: CASSFTAYGYTF. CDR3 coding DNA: TGTGCCAGCAGCTTCACAGCCTATGGCTACACCTTC.